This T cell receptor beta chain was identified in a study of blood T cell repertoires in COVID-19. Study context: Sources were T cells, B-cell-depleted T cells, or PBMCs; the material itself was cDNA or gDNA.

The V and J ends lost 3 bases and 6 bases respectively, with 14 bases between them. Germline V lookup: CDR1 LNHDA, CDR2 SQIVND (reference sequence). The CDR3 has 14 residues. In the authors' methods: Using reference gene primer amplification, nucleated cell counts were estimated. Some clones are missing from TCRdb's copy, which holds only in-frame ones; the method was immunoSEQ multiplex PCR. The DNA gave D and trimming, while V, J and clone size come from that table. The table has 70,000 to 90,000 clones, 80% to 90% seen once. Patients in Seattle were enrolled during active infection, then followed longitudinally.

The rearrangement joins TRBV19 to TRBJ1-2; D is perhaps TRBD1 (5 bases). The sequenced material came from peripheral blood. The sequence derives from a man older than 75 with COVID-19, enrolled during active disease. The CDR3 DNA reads TGTGCCAGTAGTATCACTCGGGGGGTCGATGGCTACACCTTC. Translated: CASSITRGVDGYTF.